In this sample, the clone carrying this TCR beta chain turned up many times. Its target is unknown. CDR3 length equals 15 residues. Germline V CDR1 and CDR2: MNHEY, SMNVEV (reference sequence). V lost 4 bases and J lost 7; bases outside the gene matches: 9. TCRdb ran MiXCR on the PCR reads and lists one entry per CDR3 protein. The table includes about 640,000 distinct CDR3 sequences, less than 20% detected once. The sample belongs to a study of molecular identifiers for immune sequencing clone quantification. Study conclusions and caveats: Spiked-in Jurkat TCR RNA corresponding to one cell was reported as detectable against 750,000 to 1,000,000 naive cells.

Sequenced: naive CD8+ T cells from blood, with Jurkat cell RNA spiked in. Subset reported: FACS-sorted CD8+CD4-CCR7+CD45RA+ naive T cells. The genes are TRBV27 and TRBJ2-7; 11 bases map to TRBD2. The clonotype comes from a human donor in good health. Some libraries in this study had Jurkat cell RNA spiked in. CDR3 sequence reads: CASSWVLAGVREQYF. As DNA, the CDR3 is TGTGCCAGCAGTTGGGTACTAGCGGGAGTACGGGAGCAGTACTTC.